These 6 T cell receptor beta chains were sequenced from one sample in a study of blood T cell repertoires in COVID-19. Profiling relied on immunoSEQ multiplex PCR, and the TCRdb table lists in-frame clones only, not all of them. This repertoire shows 200,000 to 250,000 clones, around 84% found once; its top ten account for 5.5% to 7.5%. The sequencing sample was made of peripheral blood. The receptors stem from a woman in her seventies with active or convalescent COVID-19.

The chain joins TRBV7-3 to TRBJ2-1, with D possibly being TRBD1 (7 bases). The germline V and J ends were trimmed by 5 bases and 4 bases, with 30 bases remaining between them. This CDR3 comprises 20 residues. The V gene's germline CDR1 is SGHTA and CDR2 FQGTGA. CDR3 amino acids: CASSPGRDSTPEGAYNEQFF. The CDR3 nucleotides are TGTGCCAGCAGCCCCGGGCGGGACAGTACACCAGAAGGGGCTTACAATGAGCAGTTCTTC.

This rearrangement joins TRBV5-4 to TRBJ1-4, with TRBD1 as a possible D gene (5 bases). Germline assignment: CDR1 SGHNT and CDR2 YYREEE (reference sequence). This CDR3 spans 15 amino acids. V was trimmed by 1 base and J by 6 bases, leaving 13 bases between them. The CDR3 region has the DNA TGTGCCAGCAGCTTGATGGGGCGCGGGGATGAAAAACTGTTTTTT. This gives the protein CASSLMGRGDEKLFF.

This rearrangement joins TRBV5-1 to TRBJ2-5; possible D gene TRBD2, 5 bases. Germline CDR1 is SGHRS and CDR2 is YFSETQ. V gave up 0 bases and J gave up 5 bases, with 11 bases separating them. This CDR3 is 14 amino acids long. The CDR3 sequence: CASSLVAGVETQYF. CDR3 nucleotide sequence: TGCGCCAGCAGCTTGGTGGCGGGCGTCGAGACCCAGTACTTC.

This clone was counted many times. V gene TRBV7-2 combines with J gene TRBJ1-5; 8 positions match TRBD1. V was pared by 5 bases and J by 5 bases, with 8 bases of the junction left unmatched. The CDR3 runs 15 residues. Germline V CDR1 and CDR2: SGHTA, FQGNSA. CDR3 coding DNA: TGTGCCAGCAGCCCAGGACAGGGAACCGATCAGCCCCAGCATTTT. Translation: CASSPGQGTDQPQHF. The full variable domain, with the rest looked up from reference TRBV7-2 and TRBJ1-5, is GAGVSQSPSNKVTEKGKDVELRCDPISGHTALYWYRQSLGQGLEFLIYFQGNSAPDKSGLPSDRFSAERTGGSVSTLTIQRTQQEDSAVYLCASSPGQGTDQPQHFGDGTRLSIL.

The chain has TRBV7-2 and TRBJ1-6, with D possibly TRBD1 on 6 matching bases. V was shortened by 4 bases and J by 10 bases, with 14 bases between the two germline ends. CDR1 and CDR2 from the germline V gene are SGHTA and FQGNSA. This CDR3 spans 14 amino acids. The CDR3 nucleotides read TGTGCCAGCAGCTCACAGGGACCAGTCTCACCCCTCCACTTT. It translates to CASSSQGPVSPLHF.

This clone was observed once. The J gene is TRBJ1-1, the V gene TRBV11-3; a possible D gene is TRBD1 (6 bases). Germline V gene lookup returns CDR1 SGHNT and CDR2 YENEEA. This CDR3 spans 13 amino acids. V gave up 3 bases and J gave up 7 bases, with 12 bases separating them. This CDR3 is CASSLRQDREAFF. The CDR3 bases are TGTGCCAGCAGCTTGCGACAGGACCGTGAAGCTTTCTTT.